The rows below give T cell receptor beta chains drawn from one sample of a study of radiation and T cells in renal cell carcinoma. Libraries were prepared by immunoSEQ multiplex PCR; TCRdb keeps only in-frame clonotypes and omits some of them. This table holds about 49,000 clones, less than 85% found once. Here the sequenced sample was blood, taken from a patient whose treatment included radiotherapy and nephrectomy. The receptor source for this set is a woman aged 70 to 79 with renal cell carcinoma. The CDR3 runs from the conserved cysteine through the conserved F or W. D genes are given only for firm matches. Size tells how often a clone was seen (once, few, many) or the class of an expanded clone, and some rows leave it out.

clone size: once
V gene: TRBV2
D gene: -
J gene: TRBJ2-3
CDR3 DNA: TGTGCCAGCGTTAGGCTAGCGACCCGCACAGATACGCAGTATTTT
CDR3 protein: CASVRLATRTDTQYF

clone size: once
V gene: TRBV7-2
D gene: TRBD1
J gene: TRBJ1-2
CDR3 DNA: TGTGCCAGCACCGGGACAGCGAGCTATGGCTACACCTTC
CDR3 protein: CASTGTASYGYTF

clone size: once
V gene: TRBV4-1
D gene: TRBD2
J gene: TRBJ2-2
CDR3 DNA: TGCGCCAGCAGCCGCGCTAGCGGGGGGGTGAACACCGGGGAGCTGTTTTTT
CDR3 protein: CASSRASGGVNTGELFF

clone size: -
V gene: TRBV10-1
D gene: TRBD2
J gene: TRBJ2-7
CDR3 DNA: TGCGCCAGCAGTGCTCTAACTAGCGGGCCTACCTACGAGCAGTACTTC
CDR3 protein: CASSALTSGPTYEQYF

clone size: -
V gene: TRBV5-1
D gene: -
J gene: TRBJ1-4
CDR3 DNA: TGCGCCAGCAGCCCGGGACCCAGTAATGAAAAACTGTTTTTT
CDR3 protein: CASSPGPSNEKLFF

clone size: -
V gene: TRBV7-8
D gene: -
J gene: TRBJ2-6
CDR3 DNA: TGTGCCAGCAGCCGGGACGTCTCTGGGGCCAACGTCCTGACTTTC
CDR3 protein: CASSRDVSGANVLTF

clone size: -
V gene: TRBV6-1
D gene: -
J gene: TRBJ1-2
CDR3 DNA: TGTGCCACGACAGAGCTTAACTATGGCTACACCTTC
CDR3 protein: CATTELNYGYTF

clone size: -
V gene: TRBV7-2
D gene: -
J gene: TRBJ2-1
CDR3 DNA: TGTGCCAGCAGCTTAAGGAGTTTAGCGCCGAATGAGCAGTTCTTC
CDR3 protein: CASSLRSLAPNEQFF

clone size: once
V gene: TRBV7-9
D gene: TRBD1
J gene: TRBJ2-5
CDR3 DNA: TGTGCCAGCAGCAACAGGGGTAGGATCGCGGAGACCCAGTACTTC
CDR3 protein: CASSNRGRIAETQYF

clone size: -
V gene: TRBV19
D gene: -
J gene: TRBJ2-3
CDR3 DNA: TGTGCCAGTTCAGGGGTGCACACAGATACGCAGTATTTT
CDR3 protein: CASSGVHTDTQYF

clone size: -
V gene: TRBV5-1
D gene: TRBD2
J gene: TRBJ2-3
CDR3 DNA: TGCGCCAGCAGCTATCCCGGGACTAGCGGGCCCAGGGGCACAGATACGCAGTATTTT
CDR3 protein: CASSYPGTSGPRGTDTQYF

clone size: -
V gene: TRBV5-6
D gene: -
J gene: TRBJ2-7
CDR3 DNA: TGTGCCAGCAGCTTCCGGGGACTGCAGGATCAGGACGAGCAGTACTTC
CDR3 protein: CASSFRGLQDQDEQYF

clone size: -
V gene: TRBV2
D gene: -
J gene: TRBJ2-7
CDR3 DNA: TGTGCCAGCAGTGACAGAATCTACGAGCAGTACTTC
CDR3 protein: CASSDRIYEQYF

clone size: -
V gene: TRBV7-8
D gene: TRBD1
J gene: TRBJ1-5
CDR3 DNA: TGTGCCAGCAGCCCATTTCGACAGGGGGGTCAGCCCCAGCATTTT
CDR3 protein: CASSPFRQGGQPQHF

clone size: few
V gene: TRBV5-6
D gene: TRBD1
J gene: TRBJ1-3
CDR3 DNA: TGTGCCAGCAGCCGGTGGAGGGGGCCAGGAAACACCATATATTTT
CDR3 protein: CASSRWRGPGNTIYF

clone size: -
V gene: TRBV6-5
D gene: -
J gene: TRBJ1-2
CDR3 DNA: TGTGCCAGCAGTTTGGACCGGAGTGACTATGGCTACACCTTC
CDR3 protein: CASSLDRSDYGYTF

clone size: few
V gene: TRBV19
D gene: -
J gene: TRBJ2-1
CDR3 DNA: TGTGCCAGTAGTATAGTTTGGGGGCCAGGCAATGAGCAGTTCTTC
CDR3 protein: CASSIVWGPGNEQFF

clone size: -
V gene: TRBV6-6
D gene: -
J gene: TRBJ1-1
CDR3 DNA: TGTGCCACCTCTCCCCTGAACACTGAAGCTTTCTTT
CDR3 protein: CATSPLNTEAFF

clone size: -
V gene: TRBV4-3
D gene: -
J gene: TRBJ2-2
CDR3 DNA: TGCGCCAGCAGCCAAGGGTACACCGGCACCGGGGAGCTGTTTTTT
CDR3 protein: CASSQGYTGTGELFF

clone size: -
V gene: TRBV30
D gene: TRBD2
J gene: TRBJ2-3
CDR3 DNA: TGTGCCTGGAAACCGGGACTAGCGGCTTTCACAGATACGCAGTATTTT
CDR3 protein: CAWKPGLAAFTDTQYF

clone size: -
V gene: TRBV15
D gene: -
J gene: TRBJ2-3
CDR3 DNA: TGTGCCACCAGCCGACAAGGCATTAGCACAGATACGCAGTATTTT
CDR3 protein: CATSRQGISTDTQYF

clone size: -
V gene: TRBV6-5
D gene: TRBD1
J gene: TRBJ2-7
CDR3 DNA: TGTGCCAGCAGTAAGACAGGGGTCTCGTACGAGCAGTACTTC
CDR3 protein: CASSKTGVSYEQYF

clone size: -
V gene: TRBV27
D gene: -
J gene: TRBJ1-4
CDR3 DNA: TGTGCCAGCAGTTCCTTCTTTAGGGGTGGAACTAATGAAAAACTGTTTTTT
CDR3 protein: CASSSFFRGGTNEKLFF

clone size: -
V gene: TRBV6-5
D gene: -
J gene: TRBJ1-5
CDR3 DNA: TGTGCCAGCAGTTCCCGGGACGGGGGCGATCATCCCCAGCATTTT
CDR3 protein: CASSSRDGGDHPQHF

clone size: -
V gene: TRBV10-3
D gene: -
J gene: TRBJ2-7
CDR3 DNA: TGTGCCATCGGTGGCGGGTACGAGCAGTACTTC
CDR3 protein: CAIGGGYEQYF

clone size: -
V gene: TRBV6-1
D gene: TRBD1
J gene: TRBJ1-1
CDR3 DNA: TGTGCCAGCATCCAGGGGGCCACTGAAGCTTTCTTT
CDR3 protein: CASIQGATEAFF

clone size: -
V gene: TRBV10-2
D gene: TRBD1
J gene: TRBJ1-3
CDR3 DNA: TGCGCCAGCAGTGAGTCGGGACAGGGGGCAGGAAACACCATATATTTT
CDR3 protein: CASSESGQGAGNTIYF

clone size: -
V gene: TRBV9
D gene: -
J gene: TRBJ2-3
CDR3 DNA: TGTGCCAGCAGCGTAAACCCCGGAGGGGCAGATACGCAGTATTTT
CDR3 protein: CASSVNPGGADTQYF

clone size: -
V gene: TRBV9
D gene: -
J gene: TRBJ2-7
CDR3 DNA: TGTGCCAGCAGCGTAGGCCCTACCTACGAGCAGTACTTC
CDR3 protein: CASSVGPTYEQYF

clone size: -
V gene: TRBV11-3
D gene: TRBD2
J gene: TRBJ2-3
CDR3 DNA: TGTGCCAGCAGCTTAGGGCTCGCTAGCGGACGCACAGATACGCAGTATTTT
CDR3 protein: CASSLGLASGRTDTQYF

clone size: -
V gene: TRBV7-9
D gene: TRBD1
J gene: TRBJ1-2
CDR3 DNA: TGTGCCAGCAGCTTACAGGGTCAGGGGGCATTCTATGGCTACACCTTC
CDR3 protein: CASSLQGQGAFYGYTF

clone size: -
V gene: TRBV5-1
D gene: -
J gene: TRBJ2-3
CDR3 DNA: TGCGCCAGCAGCTCATGGGGCCTTAGCACAGATACGCAGTATTTT
CDR3 protein: CASSSWGLSTDTQYF

clone size: -
V gene: TRBV6-1
D gene: -
J gene: TRBJ2-1
CDR3 DNA: TGTGCCAGCAGGGAGGGGAGGAGCGGAGGTCTCGGGCAGTTCTTC
CDR3 protein: CASREGRSGGLGQFF

clone size: once
V gene: TRBV5-8
D gene: -
J gene: TRBJ2-1
CDR3 DNA: TGTGCCAGCAGCTTGGGCAGGGGCCCCTACAATGAGCAGTTCTTC
CDR3 protein: CASSLGRGPYNEQFF

clone size: -
V gene: TRBV5-4
D gene: TRBD1
J gene: TRBJ1-2
CDR3 DNA: TGTGCCAGCAGATCGGACAGGAGTAACTATGGCTACACCTTC
CDR3 protein: CASRSDRSNYGYTF

clone size: -
V gene: TRBV5-8
D gene: TRBD2
J gene: TRBJ2-3
CDR3 DNA: TGTGCCAGCAGACTAGCGGGAGTGGATACGCAGTATTTT
CDR3 protein: CASRLAGVDTQYF

clone size: -
V gene: TRBV2
D gene: TRBD1
J gene: TRBJ1-2
CDR3 DNA: TGTGCCAGCAGGCCCCCCGGGGACAGAAGGGCCTATGGCTACACCTTC
CDR3 protein: CASRPPGDRRAYGYTF

clone size: -
V gene: TRBV6-6
D gene: -
J gene: TRBJ2-7
CDR3 DNA: TGTGCCAGCAGTTACGACCAGCGGGTCTACGAGCAGTACTTC
CDR3 protein: CASSYDQRVYEQYF

clone size: -
V gene: TRBV5-1
D gene: TRBD1
J gene: TRBJ1-1
CDR3 DNA: TGCGCCAGCAGCGAGGACAGGCTCGACACTGAAGCTTTCTTT
CDR3 protein: CASSEDRLDTEAFF

clone size: once
V gene: TRBV11-3
D gene: -
J gene: TRBJ2-7
CDR3 DNA: TGTGCCAGCCCCAGGGGGGTTAGCTCCTACGAGCAGTACTTC
CDR3 protein: CASPRGVSSYEQYF

clone size: -
V gene: TRBV7-8
D gene: TRBD2
J gene: TRBJ2-2
CDR3 DNA: TGTGCCAGCAGCTTAGGTGCGGGAGGGCTCTCCGGGGAGCTGTTTTTT
CDR3 protein: CASSLGAGGLSGELFF

clone size: once
V gene: TRBV6-5
D gene: -
J gene: TRBJ2-7
CDR3 DNA: TGTGCCAGCAGTGCAAGCAGGTTGCACGAGCAGTACTTC
CDR3 protein: CASSASRLHEQYF

clone size: -
V gene: TRBV27
D gene: -
J gene: TRBJ2-7
CDR3 DNA: TGTGCCAGCAGCATAAGACCCAGGGGCCACGAGCAGTACTTC
CDR3 protein: CASSIRPRGHEQYF

clone size: -
V gene: TRBV18
D gene: TRBD1
J gene: TRBJ1-3
CDR3 DNA: TGTGCCAGCTCGCCACCACTAGGGACAGGCCTACCCTCTGCGCGAAACACCATATATTTT
CDR3 protein: CASSPPLGTGLPSARNTIYF

clone size: -
V gene: TRBV6-5
D gene: TRBD1
J gene: TRBJ2-7
CDR3 DNA: TGTGCCAGCAGTCAGGACAGGGGATTTTTCGAGCAGTACTTC
CDR3 protein: CASSQDRGFFEQYF

clone size: -
V gene: TRBV7-6
D gene: -
J gene: TRBJ1-3
CDR3 DNA: TGTGCCAGCAGCCAACAGGGAAGGCGCTCTGGAAACACCATATATTTT
CDR3 protein: CASSQQGRRSGNTIYF

clone size: -
V gene: TRBV6-5
D gene: TRBD2
J gene: TRBJ2-5
CDR3 DNA: TGTGCCAGCAGTTACTCGGGCGGGAGGGCCGTGGAGACCCAGTACTTC
CDR3 protein: CASSYSGGRAVETQYF

clone size: -
V gene: TRBV5-1
D gene: -
J gene: TRBJ1-1
CDR3 DNA: TGCGCCAGCAGCTCAGGGGTCCGGTACACTGAAGCTTTCTTT
CDR3 protein: CASSSGVRYTEAFF

clone size: -
V gene: TRBV6-5
D gene: TRBD1
J gene: TRBJ1-5
CDR3 DNA: TGTGCCAGCAGTAACGGACAGGTTCAGCCCCAGCATTTT
CDR3 protein: CASSNGQVQPQHF

clone size: -
V gene: TRBV19
D gene: TRBD2
J gene: TRBJ2-7
CDR3 DNA: TGTGCCAGTAGTTTAGGTAGCGGGGGCGAGCAGTACTTC
CDR3 protein: CASSLGSGGEQYF

clone size: -
V gene: TRBV6-1
D gene: -
J gene: TRBJ1-5
CDR3 DNA: TGTGCCAGCAGTGAACGGGGAGGGCACCAGCCCCAGCATTTT
CDR3 protein: CASSERGGHQPQHF

clone size: -
V gene: TRBV7-2
D gene: TRBD2
J gene: TRBJ2-7
CDR3 DNA: TGTGCCAGCAGCTCCCCGGGGGGGATTTACGAGCAGTACTTC
CDR3 protein: CASSSPGGIYEQYF

clone size: -
V gene: TRBV6-1
D gene: TRBD1
J gene: TRBJ1-3
CDR3 DNA: TGTGCCAGCATACAATCACAGGGGACTGGAAACACCATATATTTT
CDR3 protein: CASIQSQGTGNTIYF

clone size: -
V gene: TRBV6-9
D gene: -
J gene: TRBJ2-6
CDR3 DNA: TGTGCCAGCAGTTATTCTGACAGGACCTGGGTGGGCTCTGGGGCCAACGTCCTGACTTTC
CDR3 protein: CASSYSDRTWVGSGANVLTF

clone size: -
V gene: TRBV9
D gene: -
J gene: TRBJ2-2
CDR3 DNA: TGTGCCAGCAGCTTTCAGGGCGTCGGGGAGCTGTTTTTT
CDR3 protein: CASSFQGVGELFF

clone size: -
V gene: TRBV6-5
D gene: -
J gene: TRBJ2-1
CDR3 DNA: TGTGCCAGCAGTTGGGACTCCGAAAACAATGAGCAGTTCTTC
CDR3 protein: CASSWDSENNEQFF

clone size: once
V gene: TRBV6-1
D gene: TRBD1
J gene: TRBJ2-5
CDR3 DNA: TGTGCCAGCACTTTTGCTTCTGGGACAGTAGAGACCCAGTACTTC
CDR3 protein: CASTFASGTVETQYF

clone size: -
V gene: TRBV14
D gene: TRBD2
J gene: TRBJ2-5
CDR3 DNA: TGTGCCAGCAGCCAAGATCGGGGGGGCCAGGAGACCCAGTACTTC
CDR3 protein: CASSQDRGGQETQYF

clone size: -
V gene: TRBV6-6
D gene: -
J gene: TRBJ2-7
CDR3 DNA: TGTGCCAGCGGACCTGGGTCCTACGAGCAGTACTTC
CDR3 protein: CASGPGSYEQYF